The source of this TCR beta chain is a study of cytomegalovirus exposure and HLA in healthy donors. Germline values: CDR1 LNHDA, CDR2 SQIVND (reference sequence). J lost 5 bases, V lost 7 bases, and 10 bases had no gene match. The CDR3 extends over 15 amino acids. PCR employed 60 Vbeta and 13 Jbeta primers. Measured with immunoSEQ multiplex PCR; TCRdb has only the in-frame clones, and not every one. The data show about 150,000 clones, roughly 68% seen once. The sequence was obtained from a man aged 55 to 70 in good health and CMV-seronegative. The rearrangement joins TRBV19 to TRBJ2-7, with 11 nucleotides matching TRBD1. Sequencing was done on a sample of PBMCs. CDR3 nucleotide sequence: TGTGCCAGTATGGGGCGGACAGGGGGCCTGGACGAGCAGTACTTC. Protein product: CASMGRTGGLDEQYF.